This record concerns one T cell receptor (beta chain) sequence. Random hexamers were used to reverse transcribe the RNA input (roughly 0.5 to 1 ug). TCRdb reprocessed the immunoSEQ multiplex PCR reads via MiXCR and lists one record per CDR3 protein. This sample has about 120,000 distinct CDR3 sequences, with over 90% found just once. The data stem from a study of CD8 T cells in Susac syndrome. V shed 7 bases and J shed 2 bases, with 12 bases lying between them. CDR3 size: 12 residues. Germline V gene sequence: CDR1 SQVTM, CDR2 ANQGSEA. From blood CD8+ and CD4+ T cells, TCR beta sequences were generated.

This chain links TRBV29-1 with TRBJ2-7; a possible D gene is TRBD2 (6 bases). The TCR comes from a human donor with Susac syndrome. The sequencing input was CD8+ T cells from PBMCs. The CDR3, as DNA: TGCAGCGCTTCAGGAGGGCCCTACGAGCAGTACTTC. This translates into CSASGGPYEQYF.